Shown below are 28 T cell receptor beta chains from a single sample sequenced in a study of spatial heterogeneity in lung cancer. Described time point: sample taken at primary tumor resection. TCRdb called the 5' RACE reads again in MiXCR, with one record for every CDR3 protein. The table includes under 85,000 distinct CDR3 sequences, about 8.5% detected once. Sequencing used PBMCs, obtained at surgery. All receptors derive from a male donor with early-stage non-small cell lung cancer.

This clonotype occurred a few times. The rearrangement uses TRBV20-1 and TRBJ1-5; D gene ambiguous. CDR3 size: 16 residues. The germline V gene has CDR1 DFQATT and CDR2 SNEGSKA (reference sequence). V shed 0 bases and J shed 2 bases, with 14 bases lying between them. For the CDR3, the DNA is TGCAGTGCTAGAGATCCTAGGCCACTAGGCAATCAGCCCCAGCATTTT. Its translation: CSARDPRPLGNQPQHF.

This clonotype was seen repeatedly, ten times or more. The gene calls are TRBV29-1 and TRBJ2-5, with 10 bases aligning to TRBD1. CDR1 SQVTM and CDR2 ANQGSEA come from the germline V gene. The J segment lost 3 bases and the V segment lost 6 bases, leaving 4 bases of the junction unmatched. The CDR3 covers 13 residues. The CDR3 sequence is CSVTGTGEETQYF. CDR3 in DNA: TGCAGCGTCACCGGGACAGGGGAAGAGACCCAGTACTTC.

In this sample, this clonotype turned up many times. J is TRBJ2-4 and V is TRBV7-2; the match to TRBD1 covers 8 bases. The CDR3 is 13 amino acids. From germline, CDR1 is SGHTA and CDR2 FQGNSA. The ends lost 1 base at V and 11 bases at J; junction bases unmatched: 4. The CDR3 sequence is CASSLGADRVQYF. CDR3 nucleotides: TGTGCCAGCAGCTTAGGGGCGGACAGGGTTCAGTACTTC.

This clonotype occurred a few times. The rearrangement uses TRBV7-8 and TRBJ2-7; TRBD2 agrees at 7 bases. The V segment lost 4 bases and the J segment 2 bases; nucleotides outside the gene matches: 8. From germline, CDR1 is SGHVS and CDR2 FQNEAQ. CDR3 length: 15 residues. The CDR3 is CASSSVGGSAYEQYF. As DNA, the CDR3 is TGTGCCAGCAGCTCGGTGGGGGGGTCGGCCTACGAGCAGTACTTC.

This clonotype was found many times. V gene TRBV29-1 combines with J gene TRBJ1-1; 8 bases are shared with TRBD1. V lost 0 bases, J lost 4 bases, and 4 bases stayed unmatched. The CDR3 spans 14 residues. Germline loops: CDR1 SQVTM, CDR2 ANQGSEA. This chain's CDR3 is CSVEETGALTEAFF. DNA of the CDR3: TGCAGCGTTGAAGAGACAGGGGCGCTCACTGAAGCTTTCTTT.

The genes are TRBV10-3 and TRBJ2-1; 8 bases map to TRBD1. Germline V gene sequence: CDR1 ENHRY, CDR2 SYGVKD. CDR3 length: 14 amino acids. V shed 7 bases and J 8 bases; nucleotides not matched to a gene: 10. CDR3 nucleotides: TGTGCCATCAAACCGGGACAGGCCCTCCATGAGCAGTTCTTC. This gives the protein CAIKPGQALHEQFF.

Many counts were recorded for this clonotype. The V call is TRBV29-1, the J call TRBJ1-1, with D unclear. This CDR3 is 16 amino acids long. Germline CDR1 reads SQVTM; CDR2 reads ANQGSEA. V lost 4 bases, J lost 5 bases, and 23 bases lay in between. Written as DNA, the CDR3 is TGCAGCGTTGTATGGGTCCCCCTACCCCCAAAAACTGAAGCTTTCTTT. It encodes CSVVWVPLPPKTEAFF.

This clonotype has a count of ten or more. The V gene is TRBV11-2, the J gene TRBJ1-1, with 9 bases identical to TRBD1. The CDR3 totals 15 residues. Germline values: CDR1 SGHAT, CDR2 FQNNGV. V shed 1 base, J shed 4 bases, and the junction held 4 bases outside the gene matches. CDR3 protein: CASSLGTGVSTEAFF. CDR3 nucleotides: TGTGCCAGCAGCTTAGGGACAGGGGTGAGCACTGAAGCTTTCTTT.

This clonotype has a count of ten or more. The CDR3 loop is CASSFDFYEQYF. The CDR3 DNA reads TGCGCCAGCAGCTTTGACTTCTACGAGCAGTACTTC. The chain has TRBV5-1 and TRBJ2-7; D unclear. In germline, CDR1 is SGHRS, CDR2 YFSETQ. V gave up 2 bases and J gave up 3 bases, with 6 bases separating them. CDR3 length: 12 amino acids.

This clonotype was observed a handful of times. The chain employs TRBV29-1 and TRBJ2-5, with a possible D match to TRBD2 (5 bases). V was shortened by 5 bases and J by 3 bases, with 10 bases between the two germline ends. CDR1 is SQVTM, CDR2 ANQGSEA, per germline. The CDR3 runs to 12 residues. DNA for the CDR3: TGCAGCGTTAACGTCGGGGAAGAGACCCAGTACTTC. It yields the protein CSVNVGEETQYF.

This clonotype was observed at least ten times. The rearrangement links TRBV11-2 to TRBJ1-2; TRBD1 might be the D (5 bases). V lost 0 bases and J 2 bases, leaving 16 bases between the germline ends. Germline CDR1 and CDR2: SGHAT and FQNNGV. The CDR3 runs 17 residues. Here the CDR3 DNA reads TGTGCCAGCAGCTTAGAAGGGGCACTACACCGGAACTATGGCTACACCTTC. Translation gives CASSLEGALHRNYGYTF.

The chain has TRBV27 and TRBJ1-6; the D is unclear. Trimming shortened V by 2 bases and J by 6 bases, and 14 bases separated the two germline ends. The germline V gene has CDR1 MNHEY and CDR2 SMNVEV (reference sequence). The CDR3 totals 16 residues. The CDR3 region has the DNA TGTGCCAGCAGTTTAAACCAGGCCGCCCGTAATTCACCCCTCCACTTT. It specifies CASSLNQAARNSPLHF.

This sequence joins TRBV11-1 and TRBJ1-5; D is undetermined. The CDR3 sequence is 13 residues long. With 0 bases removed from V and 5 bases from J, the gap between germline ends came to 5 bases. The germline V gene encodes CDR1 SGHAT and CDR2 FQDESV (reference sequence). CDR3 nucleotide sequence: TGTGCCAGCAGCTTAGCGCCTGATCAGCCCCAGCATTTT. As protein: CASSLAPDQPQHF.

This clonotype was detected many times. The V and J genes are TRBV7-2 and TRBJ1-5; no reliable D call. Per the germline V gene, CDR1 is SGHTA and CDR2 is FQGNSA. This CDR3 comprises 17 residues. V lost 2 bases and J lost 0, with 14 bases in between. As DNA, the CDR3 is TGTGCCAGCAGCTTACGTAGTACGGTTAATAGCAATCAGCCCCAGCATTTT. It codes for CASSLRSTVNSNQPQHF.

This clonotype has at least ten counts. The chain's CDR3 is CSVGTGVNEQYF. The CDR3, as DNA: TGCAGCGTTGGGACAGGGGTGAACGAGCAGTACTTC. The rearrangement links TRBV29-1 to TRBJ2-7, with 9 bases identical to TRBD1. Germline-derived CDR1 and CDR2 are SQVTM and ANQGSEA. Trimming took 4 bases from V and 5 from J; bases not matched to a gene: 3. This CDR3 has 12 amino acids.

This clonotype has only a few counts. The genes are TRBV6-5 and TRBJ2-5; 10 bases align to TRBD2. Germline V CDR1 and CDR2: MNHEY, SVGAGI. J gave up 5 bases and V 6 bases, and 6 bases lay outside the gene matches. The CDR3 is 14 amino acids. The CDR3 sequence: CASRKGLALETQYF. As DNA, the CDR3 is TGTGCCAGCAGAAAGGGACTAGCGTTGGAGACCCAGTACTTC.

This clonotype has ten or more counts. The V and J genes are TRBV5-1 and TRBJ1-1; unclear D gene. This CDR3 is 14 amino acids long. V was clipped by 1 base and J by 1 base, with 8 bases between them. Looked up from germline, CDR1 is SGHRS and CDR2 is YFSETQ. The CDR3 nucleotides are TGCGCCAGCAGCTTGCGTCCAGAGAACACTGAAGCTTTCTTT. Residues: CASSLRPENTEAFF.

This clonotype was found a few times. The rearrangement links TRBV5-4 to TRBJ1-1; D gene uncertain. Germline V lookup: CDR1 SGHNT, CDR2 YYREEE (reference sequence). This CDR3 contains 15 residues. The V end lost 4 bases, the J end lost 5 bases, and 18 bases lay between the germline ends. The CDR3 reads CASSPASGRGTEAFF. As DNA, the CDR3 is TGTGCCAGCAGCCCCGCCAGCGGTCGAGGGACTGAAGCTTTCTTT.

This clonotype was detected only once. The gene calls are TRBV9 and TRBJ2-7; D gene unclear. Germline CDR1 reads SGDLS; CDR2 reads YYNGEE. Trimming stripped 0 bases from V and 8 bases from J, with 15 bases between. The CDR3 spans 14 residues. The CDR3 nucleotides are TGTGCCAGCAGCGTAGTGTCATCCGGAGAGCAGCAGTACTTC. Amino acids: CASSVVSSGEQQYF.

This chain connects TRBV4-1 to TRBJ1-5; 8 nucleotides align to TRBD1. Germline trimming cut 3 bases from V and 6 bases from J; bases unmatched to any gene: 7. CDR1 and CDR2 (germline): MGHRA, YSYEKL. CDR3 length: 15 amino acids. CDR3 protein: CASSQTGASSQPQHF. The CDR3, as DNA: TGCGCCAGCAGCCAGACAGGGGCCTCGAGTCAGCCCCAGCATTTT.

For this clonotype: The conserved phenylalanine or tryptophan is not found at the CDR3 terminus, so this likely reflects a read error. The chain combines TRBV6-4 with TRBJ2-2; no clear D. This CDR3 is built from 15 residues. The V end was cut by 4 bases, the J end by 1 base, with 10 bases between. Looked up from germline, CDR1 is MRHNA and CDR2 is SNTAGT. The CDR3 DNA reads as TGTGCCAGCAGTGCAGATTTGCGGAACACCGGGGAGCTGTTTTCT. This sequence encodes CASSADLRNTGELFS.

The chain recombines TRBV5-1 with TRBJ2-2; no clear D. The CDR3 totals 13 residues. V was shortened by 5 bases and J by 4 bases, with 9 bases between the two germline ends. Germline CDR1 SGHRS, CDR2 YFSETQ. The CDR3: CASSQPVTGELFF. The CDR3 DNA sequence: TGCGCCAGCAGTCAGCCGGTCACCGGGGAGCTGTTTTTT.

Many counts were recorded for this clonotype. The gene calls are TRBV20-1 and TRBJ2-7; TRBD1 agrees at 7 bases. CDR1 and CDR2 from the germline V gene are DFQATT and SNEGSKA (reference sequence). The CDR3 is made up of 13 amino acids. J was trimmed by 5 bases and V by 5 bases; bases with no gene match: 9. CDR3 in amino acids: CSASRQGIDEQYF. The CDR3 nucleotides are TGCAGTGCTTCTAGACAGGGAATTGACGAGCAGTACTTC.

This chain uses TRBV30 with TRBJ2-7; D possibly corresponds to TRBD2 (5 bases). Trimming stripped 8 bases from V and 3 bases from J, with 8 bases between. CDR1 and CDR2 (germline): GTSNPN, SVGIG (reference sequence). The CDR3 covers 10 residues. As DNA, the CDR3 is TGTGCCGCCGGGGACTACGAGCAGTACTTC. It yields the protein CAAGDYEQYF.

This clonotype appeared a few times. The chain links TRBV6-1 to TRBJ2-1; TRBD1 agrees at 7 bases. The germline V gene has CDR1 MNHNS and CDR2 SASEGT. J lost 4 bases, V lost 7 bases, and 13 bases had no gene match. This CDR3 comprises 16 residues. The chain's CDR3 is CASNLPTGTTYNEQFF. The CDR3 DNA follows: TGTGCCAGCAACCTCCCGACAGGGACGACATACAATGAGCAGTTCTTC.

This clonotype was observed many times. This CDR3 is CASRDSLGRYEQYF. The CDR3 DNA is TGTGCCAGCAGAGACAGTTTGGGGCGGTACGAGCAGTACTTC. The chain has TRBV27 and TRBJ2-7; weak D call: TRBD1 (5 bases). This CDR3 comprises 14 residues. Trimming took off 6 bases at V and 4 bases at J, with 16 bases between the two ends. Germline V gene data show CDR1 as MNHEY and CDR2 as SMNVEV (reference sequence).

This clonotype was counted at least ten times. The chain employs TRBV4-2 and TRBJ2-7; tentatively, D is TRBD2 (5 bases). The CDR3 spans 14 residues. Trimming stripped 6 bases from V and 0 bases from J, with 12 bases between. From germline, CDR1 is LGHNA and CDR2 YNFKEQ. The chain's CDR3 is CASRTARDSYEQYF. In DNA, the CDR3 is TGTGCCAGCAGGACTGCACGGGACTCCTACGAGCAGTACTTC.

This clonotype was recorded at least ten times. The rearrangement joins TRBV5-1 to TRBJ2-3, with D hard to call. Germline V gene lookup returns CDR1 SGHRS and CDR2 YFSETQ. V lost 0 bases, J lost 1 base, and 9 bases lay in between. The CDR3 is 15 amino acids. CDR3 coding DNA: TGCGCCAGCAGCTTGGCTGGGCAAGGCACAGATACGCAGTATTTT. Amino acid sequence: CASSLAGQGTDTQYF. Looking up the rest from reference TRBV5-1 and TRBJ2-3 gives the full variable domain: KAGVTQTPRYLIKTRGQQVTLSCSPISGHRSVSWYQQTPGQGLQFLFEYFSETQRNKGNFPGRFSGRQFSNSRSEMNVSTLELGDSALYLCASSLAGQGTDTQYFGPGTRLTVL.